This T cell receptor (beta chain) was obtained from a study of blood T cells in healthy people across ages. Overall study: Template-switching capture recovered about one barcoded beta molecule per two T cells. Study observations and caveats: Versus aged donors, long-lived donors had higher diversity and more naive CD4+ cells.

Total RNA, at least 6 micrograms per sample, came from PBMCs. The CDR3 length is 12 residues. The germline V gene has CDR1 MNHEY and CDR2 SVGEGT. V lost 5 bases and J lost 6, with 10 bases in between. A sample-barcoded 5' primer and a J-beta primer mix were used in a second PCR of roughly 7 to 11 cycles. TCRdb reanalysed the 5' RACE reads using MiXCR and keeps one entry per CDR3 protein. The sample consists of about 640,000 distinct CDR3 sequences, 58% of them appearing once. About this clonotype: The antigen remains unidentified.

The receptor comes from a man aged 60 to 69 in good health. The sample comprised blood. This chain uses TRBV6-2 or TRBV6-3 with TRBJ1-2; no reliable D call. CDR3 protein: CASSRLGHGYTF. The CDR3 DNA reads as TGTGCCAGCAGTCGCCTAGGGCATGGCTACACCTTC.